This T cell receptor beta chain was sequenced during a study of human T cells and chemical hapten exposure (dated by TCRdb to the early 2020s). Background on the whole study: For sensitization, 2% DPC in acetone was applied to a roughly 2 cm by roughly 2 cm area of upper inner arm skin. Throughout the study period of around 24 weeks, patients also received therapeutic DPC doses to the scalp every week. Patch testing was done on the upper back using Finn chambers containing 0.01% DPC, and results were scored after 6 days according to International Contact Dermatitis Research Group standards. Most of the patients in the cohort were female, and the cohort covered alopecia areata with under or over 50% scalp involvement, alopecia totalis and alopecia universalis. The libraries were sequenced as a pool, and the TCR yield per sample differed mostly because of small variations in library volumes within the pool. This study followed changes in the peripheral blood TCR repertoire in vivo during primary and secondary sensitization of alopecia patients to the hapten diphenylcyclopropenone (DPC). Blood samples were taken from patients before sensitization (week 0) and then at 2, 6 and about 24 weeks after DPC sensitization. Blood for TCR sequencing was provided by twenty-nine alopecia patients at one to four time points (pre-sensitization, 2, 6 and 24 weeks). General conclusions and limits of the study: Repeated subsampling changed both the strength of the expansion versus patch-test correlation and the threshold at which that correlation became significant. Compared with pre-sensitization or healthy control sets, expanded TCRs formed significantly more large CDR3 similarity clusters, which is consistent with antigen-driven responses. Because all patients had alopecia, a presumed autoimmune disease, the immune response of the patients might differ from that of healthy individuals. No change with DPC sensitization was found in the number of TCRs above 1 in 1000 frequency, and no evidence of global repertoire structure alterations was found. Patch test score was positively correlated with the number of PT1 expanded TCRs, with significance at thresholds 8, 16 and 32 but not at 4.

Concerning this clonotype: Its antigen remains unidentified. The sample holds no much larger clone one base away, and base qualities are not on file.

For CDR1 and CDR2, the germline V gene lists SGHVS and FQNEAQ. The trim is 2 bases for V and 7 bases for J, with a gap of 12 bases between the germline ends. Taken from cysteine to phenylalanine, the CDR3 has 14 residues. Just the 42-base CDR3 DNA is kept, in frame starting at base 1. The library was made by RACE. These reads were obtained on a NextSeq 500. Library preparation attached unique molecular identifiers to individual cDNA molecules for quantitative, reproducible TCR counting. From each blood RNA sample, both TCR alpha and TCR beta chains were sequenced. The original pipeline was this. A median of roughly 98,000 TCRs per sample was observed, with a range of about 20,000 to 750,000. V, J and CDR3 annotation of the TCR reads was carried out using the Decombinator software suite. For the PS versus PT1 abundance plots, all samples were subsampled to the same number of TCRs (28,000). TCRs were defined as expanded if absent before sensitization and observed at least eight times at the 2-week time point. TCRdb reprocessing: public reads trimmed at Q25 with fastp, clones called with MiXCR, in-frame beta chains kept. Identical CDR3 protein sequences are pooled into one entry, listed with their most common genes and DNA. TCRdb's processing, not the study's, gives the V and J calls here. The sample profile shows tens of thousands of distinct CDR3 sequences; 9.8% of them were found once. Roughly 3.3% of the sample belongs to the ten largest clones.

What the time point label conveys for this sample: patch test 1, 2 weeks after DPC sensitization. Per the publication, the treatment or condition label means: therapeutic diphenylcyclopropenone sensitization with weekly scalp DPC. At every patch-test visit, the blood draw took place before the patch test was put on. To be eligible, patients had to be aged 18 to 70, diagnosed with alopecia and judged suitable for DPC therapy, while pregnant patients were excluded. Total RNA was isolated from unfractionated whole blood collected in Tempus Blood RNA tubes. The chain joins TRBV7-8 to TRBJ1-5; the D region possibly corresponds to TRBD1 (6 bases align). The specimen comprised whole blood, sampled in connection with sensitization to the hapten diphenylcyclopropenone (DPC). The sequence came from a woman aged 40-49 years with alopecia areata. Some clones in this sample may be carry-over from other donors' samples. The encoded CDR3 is CASSLSGTKQPQHF. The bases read TGTGCCAGCAGCTTATCCGGGACAAAACAGCCCCAGCATTTT.